The next 7 T cell receptor beta chains were all read from a single sample in a study of siplizumab effects on memory and regulatory T cells. Sequenced by immunoSEQ multiplex PCR; TCRdb stores in-frame clones only, minus some. The repertoire holds about 100,000 clones, with around 90% as singletons. The material sequenced was CD4+ T cells sorted from blood. Receptors originate from a human donor in good health.

The rearrangement joins TRBV28 to TRBJ2-4; tentative D call: TRBD2 (5 bases). In germline, CDR1 is MDHEN, CDR2 SYDVKM. CDR3 length equals 14 residues. Trimming removed 6 bases at V and 8 bases at J, with 17 bases between. The CDR3 DNA reads TGTGCCAGCAGCCTCTCCCGTGCGGGTGACATTCAGTACTTC. Translating it yields CASSLSRAGDIQYF.

This chain uses TRBV7-8 with TRBJ2-7; D is undetermined. The CDR3 sequence is 13 residues long. V lost 1 base and J lost 5, with 9 bases in between. The germline V gene has CDR1 SGHVS and CDR2 FQNEAQ. The CDR3 loop reads CASSLGPSNEQYF. CDR3 in DNA: TGTGCCAGCAGCTTAGGTCCCAGCAACGAGCAGTACTTC.

The chain combines TRBV20-1 with TRBJ2-1; D remains ambiguous. Germline CDR1 and CDR2: DFQATT and SNEGSKA (reference sequence). This CDR3 comprises 11 residues. V gave up 2 bases and J gave up 12 bases, with 11 bases separating them. CDR3 nucleotide sequence: TGCAGTGCTAGATCTCAGAGCAGGCAGTTCTTC. Protein product: CSARSQSRQFF.

V is TRBV12-5 and J is TRBJ2-6; D is unclear. The CDR3 length is 13 residues. Germline assignment: CDR1 LGHNT and CDR2 FRNRAP. Trimming pared 10 bases from V and 0 bases from J, leaving 7 bases between. This CDR3 is CATGNSGANVLTF. The CDR3 DNA reads as TGTGCTACTGGCAACTCTGGGGCCAACGTCCTGACTTTC.

The rearrangement joins TRBV28 to TRBJ1-1; tentatively, D is TRBD1 (5 bases). This CDR3 region has 14 residues. Germline CDR1 reads MDHEN; CDR2 reads SYDVKM. V was shortened by 8 bases and J by 10 bases, with 23 bases between the two germline ends. The CDR3 reads CASSTPGVSWGAFF. The CDR3 DNA sequence: TGTGCCAGCTCAACGCCGGGGGTGTCATGGGGAGCTTTCTTT.

V and J are TRBV6-4 and TRBJ1-4; 7 nucleotides agree with TRBD1. Germline V gene sequence: CDR1 MRHNA, CDR2 SNTAGT. J lost 17 bases, V lost 0 bases, and 9 bases had no gene match. The length of the CDR3 is 13 residues. The CDR3 DNA reads as TGTGCCAGCAGTGACTCGGAGCGAGACAGGGTATTTTTT. The encoded protein is CASSDSERDRVFF.

In its sample, this clone was seen a few times. The rearrangement uses TRBV5-6 and TRBJ2-1, with 7 bases aligning to TRBD2. Germline CDR1 SGHDT, CDR2 YYEEEE. The CDR3 has 19 residues. V lost 2 bases to trimming and J lost 0 bases; unmatched junction nucleotides: 14. CDR3 sequence (DNA): TGTGCCAGCAGCTTTCGTCCCGGGACGGGGGGATCCTCCTACAATGAGCAGTTCTTC. Its protein product is CASSFRPGTGGSSYNEQFF.